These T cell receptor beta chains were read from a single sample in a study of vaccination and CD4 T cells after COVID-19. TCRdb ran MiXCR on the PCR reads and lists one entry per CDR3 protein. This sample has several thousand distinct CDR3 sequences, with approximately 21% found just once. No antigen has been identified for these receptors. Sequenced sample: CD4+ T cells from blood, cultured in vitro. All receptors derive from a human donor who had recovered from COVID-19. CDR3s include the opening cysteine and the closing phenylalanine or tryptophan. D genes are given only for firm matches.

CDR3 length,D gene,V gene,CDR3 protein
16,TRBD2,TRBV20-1,CSATRLAGSSYNEQFF
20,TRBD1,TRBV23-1,CASSQSLRDRGRSGFYEQYF
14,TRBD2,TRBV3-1,CASSPAGGGYEQYF
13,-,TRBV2,CASIIRTAYGYTF
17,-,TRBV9,CASSVDALSSYNSPLHF
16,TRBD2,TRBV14,CASSQGGGGKGHEQYF
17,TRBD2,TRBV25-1,CASTQAGGRYQRDTQYF
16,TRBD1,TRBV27,CASSAGQGAVNEKLFF
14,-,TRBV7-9,CASSLDTDTYEQYF
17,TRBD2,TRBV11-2,CASSLTSGGARTGELFF
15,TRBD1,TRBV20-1,CSAMSGTGSTDTQYF
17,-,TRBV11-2,CASSSSGTPWGNTEAFF
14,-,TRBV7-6,CASSLGGKNTEAFF
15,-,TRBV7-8,CASSLQQTNTGELFF
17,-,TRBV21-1,CATKKDLGRGLNTEAFF
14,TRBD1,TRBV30,CAWSKGQGAAEAFF
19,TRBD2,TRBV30,CAWSGRLAGGPQNTDTQYF
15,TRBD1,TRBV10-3,CAISAGDRGFYEQYF
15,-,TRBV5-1,CASSIDSTTNYGYTF
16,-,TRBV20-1,CSAREVAGTMNEKLFF
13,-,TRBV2,CASSEAGGRTQYF
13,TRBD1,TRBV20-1,CSATTGGGQPQHF
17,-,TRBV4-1,CASSQDLGTYNTDTQYF
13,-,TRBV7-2,CASSLASRGTQYF
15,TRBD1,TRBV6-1,CASSVGQGAYYEQYF
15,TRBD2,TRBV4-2,CASSQERTSPGELFF
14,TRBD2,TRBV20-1,CSARGGLAGGPQFF
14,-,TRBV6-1,CASSHWGANYGYTF
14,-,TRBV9,CASSVGVYNYEQYF
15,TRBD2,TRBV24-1,CATSDSGLGAGELFF
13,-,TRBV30,CAWSDEGYSPLHF
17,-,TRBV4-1,CASSQVDLGFSGNTIYF
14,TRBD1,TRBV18,CASSTGTGSYEQYF
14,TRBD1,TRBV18,CASSQGAGNTEAFF
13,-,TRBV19,CASSSQANQPQHF
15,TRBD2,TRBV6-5,CASSSSGGTTYEQYF
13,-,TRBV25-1,CASSGQGNSPLHF
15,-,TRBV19,CASSISQGRNSPLHF
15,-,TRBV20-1,CSARVTGKRNTEAFF
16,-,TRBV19,CASPGGMWKGNTEAFF